Listed below are T cell receptor beta chains from one sample, sequenced in a study of CD4 T cells in relation to SARS-CoV-2 and coronaviruses. These receptors have no identified antigens. This table comes from immunoSEQ multiplex PCR, and its TCRdb copy is limited to in-frame clones, with some not included. The sample lists tens of thousands of clones, over 75% occurring once. Sequencing input: naive CD4+ T cells from PBMCs, cultured in vitro. These receptors came from an adult with COVID-19. Each CDR3 is given with its conserved first and last residue. D genes are given only for firm matches. Clone size is given for some rows only: seen once, a few or many times, or a class if the clone is expanded.

>NA|NA|TRBV7-2|TRBJ2-7
TGTGCCAGCAGCTTGGGGAGTGGAGAGCAGTACTTC
CASSLGSGEQYF
>NA|NA|TRBV3-1/TRBV3-2|TRBJ1-3
TGTGCCAGCAGCGATCTGTCAGGAAACACCATATATTTT
CASSDLSGNTIYF
>NA|NA|TRBV5-4|TRBJ1-5
TGTGCCAGCAGCTTGGCCGGGGGTGGGCAGCCCCAGCATTTT
CASSLAGGGQPQHF
>NA|NA|TRBV5-1|TRBJ1-6
TGCGCCAGCAGCCCGGGGGGTCACGGAAACCTGATTTCACCCCTCCACTTT
CASSPGGHGNLISPLHF
>NA|NA|TRBV6-2/TRBV6-3|TRBJ1-4
TGTGCCAGCAGTTACTCGATGCGCGAGTTACATGAAAAACTGTTTTTT
CASSYSMRELHEKLFF
>NA|NA|TRBV5-1|TRBJ2-5
TGCGCCAGCAGCGCGGAGGGAGGAATTAAGTGGGAGACCCAGTACTTC
CASSAEGGIKWETQYF
>TRBD2|NA|TRBV10-2|TRBJ2-3
TGCGCCAGCAGTGTTGCGGGAGGACCAGATACGCAGTATTTT
CASSVAGGPDTQYF
>TRBD1|NA|TRBV19|TRBJ1-5
TGTGCCAGTAGTAAAGCTCAGGGGGCCGATCAGCCCCAGCATTTT
CASSKAQGADQPQHF
>TRBD1|NA|TRBV11-2|TRBJ1-6
TGTGCCAGCAGCCTCCCGGGACAGGCGGCCCTCCACTTT
CASSLPGQAALHF
>TRBD1|NA|TRBV6-2/TRBV6-3|TRBJ2-3
TGTGCCAGCAGTCCGAGAAACCCAGGACAGGGAACGCAGTATTTT
CASSPRNPGQGTQYF
>NA|NA|TRBV11-1|TRBJ2-3
TGTGCCAGCAGCTTAGCGGAAGCAGATACGCAGTATTTT
CASSLAEADTQYF
>NA|NA|TRBV7-2|TRBJ2-2
TGTGCCAGCAGCTTAGATAGGAGGATAGAGACCGGGGAGCTGTTTTTT
CASSLDRRIETGELFF
>NA|NA|TRBV9|TRBJ2-1
TGTGCCAGCCAGGTCGAGACCTACAATGAGCAGTTCTTC
CASQVETYNEQFF
>TRBD2|NA|TRBV9|TRBJ2-1
TGTGCCAGCAGCGTATCTAGCGGGAGCTCCTACAATGAGCAGTTCTTC
CASSVSSGSSYNEQFF
>NA|NA|TRBV9|TRBJ1-4
TGTGCCAGCAGCGTATCTGCAACTAATGAAAAACTGTTTTTT
CASSVSATNEKLFF
>NA|NA|TRBV5-4|TRBJ1-2
TGTGCCAGCAGCCAAGGGACGTATGGCTACACCTTC
CASSQGTYGYTF
>NA|NA|TRBV7-9|TRBJ2-7
TGTGCCAGCAGCTTGGGTTTGGGCATGCCCTACGAGCAGTACTTC
CASSLGLGMPYEQYF
>NA|NA|TRBV9|TRBJ2-1
TGTGCCAGCAGCTCACGCGGGAATCCTTACAATGAGCAGTTCTTC
CASSSRGNPYNEQFF
>NA|NA|TRBV4-1|TRBJ1-5
TGCGCCAGCAGCCAAGTGCCAGGGTCCAATCAGCCCCAGCATTTT
CASSQVPGSNQPQHF
>NA|NA|TRBV6-5|TRBJ2-3
TGTGCCAGCAGTCGGGCAGATACGCAGTATTTT
CASSRADTQYF
>NA|once|TRBV27|TRBJ2-5
TGTGCCAGCAGTCCGATGAGGTTCGGAGAGACCCAGTACTTC
CASSPMRFGETQYF
>NA|NA|TRBV9|TRBJ2-1
TGTGCCAGCAGCGTAGCTCCCTTGGGGGTTCACCTCGTGGGGTCCTACAATGAGCAGTTCTTC
CASSVAPLGVHLVGSYNEQFF
>NA|NA|TRBV11-2|TRBJ2-4
TGTGCCAGCAGCTTCCCGGGACTGGTCATTCAGTACTTC
CASSFPGLVIQYF
>NA|NA|TRBV5-5|TRBJ1-4
TGTGCCAGCACCGGGGGGGGGCGGTTCAGAAATGAAAAACTGTTTTTT
CASTGGGRFRNEKLFF
>TRBD2|NA|TRBV2|TRBJ2-1
TGTGCCAGCAATCCCTTAGCGGGAGGGTCCTACAATGAGCAGTTCTTC
CASNPLAGGSYNEQFF
>NA|NA|TRBV28|TRBJ2-2
TGTGCCAGCAGGATCAACCATGGGGAGCTGTTTTTT
CASRINHGELFF
>NA|NA|TRBV7-9|TRBJ1-4
TGTGCCAGCAGGGATACAGGATTTAATGAAAAACTGTTTTTT
CASRDTGFNEKLFF
>TRBD1|few|TRBV5-1|TRBJ1-1
TGCGCCAGCAGCATTGTAACCTTAGGACAGGGGAACACTGAAGCTTTCTTT
CASSIVTLGQGNTEAFF
>TRBD2|NA|TRBV5-1|TRBJ2-1
TGCGCCAGCAGCTCCACGACTAGCGGGAGATTTGACAATGAGCAGTTCTTC
CASSSTTSGRFDNEQFF
>TRBD1|NA|TRBV7-9|TRBJ2-5
TGTGCCAGCAGTTTAGGACAGGGGATAGAGACCCAGTACTTC
CASSLGQGIETQYF
>NA|NA|TRBV15|TRBJ1-3
TGTGCCACCAGCAGGGTATTCGATTCGTTTGCGGGAAACACCATATATTTT
CATSRVFDSFAGNTIYF
>TRBD2|few|TRBV28|TRBJ2-2
TGTGCCAGCAGTTCCCCGGGACTAGCGGGAGGCGGCGGGGAGCTGTTTTTT
CASSSPGLAGGGGELFF
>TRBD1|NA|TRBV10-3|TRBJ1-4
TGTGCCACCTTCAATTCAGGGGGCGATGAAAAACTGTTTTTT
CATFNSGGDEKLFF
>TRBD2|NA|TRBV2|TRBJ2-3
TGTGCCAGCCCTAAGGATCCGAGCGGGATTACAGATACGCAGTATTTT
CASPKDPSGITDTQYF
>TRBD2|NA|TRBV3-1/TRBV3-2|TRBJ2-1
TGTGCCAGCAGCCAAACTAGCGGGAGGGGCAATGAGCAGTTCTTC
CASSQTSGRGNEQFF
>NA|once|TRBV6-5|TRBJ2-1
TGTGCCAGCAGTTACTTACAGGGAAGGATGAATGAGCAGTTCTTC
CASSYLQGRMNEQFF
>NA|NA|TRBV6-5|TRBJ2-3
TGTGCCAGCCGAGGGAGCGCTTCTGATACGCAGTATTTT
CASRGSASDTQYF
>TRBD2|NA|TRBV9|TRBJ2-1
TGTGCCAGCAGCTCTAGCGGGAACTCCTACAATGAGCAGTTCTTC
CASSSSGNSYNEQFF
>TRBD2|once|TRBV28|TRBJ2-7
TGTGCCAGCAGTTCGGGACTAGCAGAATACGAGCAGTACTTC
CASSSGLAEYEQYF
>NA|few|TRBV7-2|TRBJ1-1
TGTGCCAGCAGCTATAGAGCAGGAATTCCTGAAGCTTTCTTT
CASSYRAGIPEAFF
>TRBD1|NA|TRBV28|TRBJ2-2
TGTGCCAGCAGTCTCAGGGGGCTCGGGGAGCTGTTTTTT
CASSLRGLGELFF
>NA|few|TRBV30|TRBJ1-5
TGTGCCTGGACCGCCGGATACGGCGGGGGCAATCAGCCCCAGCATTTT
CAWTAGYGGGNQPQHF
>NA|NA|TRBV5-1|TRBJ1-5
TGCGCCAGCAGCTTGTTCGTGGATCAGCCCCAGCATTTT
CASSLFVDQPQHF
>TRBD1|few|TRBV19|TRBJ2-1
TGTGCCAGTATCCCTCGACAGGGGCAAAATGAGCAGTTCTTC
CASIPRQGQNEQFF
>TRBD2|NA|TRBV7-2|TRBJ2-7
TGTGCCAGCAGCTTAGGAGCGGGAGTCTACGAGCAGTACTTC
CASSLGAGVYEQYF
>TRBD1|NA|TRBV6-5|TRBJ1-2
TGTGCCAGCAGCCGACTTACAGGGGGCGACGATGGCTACACCTTC
CASSRLTGGDDGYTF
>NA|NA|TRBV7-9|TRBJ2-7
TGTGCCAGCAGATTGGGGAGCGAGCAGTACTTC
CASRLGSEQYF
>NA|NA|TRBV7-3|TRBJ2-3
TGTGCCAGCAGCGACGGGACCGGTTTCACAGATACGCAGTATTTT
CASSDGTGFTDTQYF
>NA|few|TRBV10-3|TRBJ2-1
TGTGCCATCCAGCCTAGCCCTCGGAGCGATGAGCAGTTCTTC
CAIQPSPRSDEQFF
>NA|NA|TRBV28|TRBJ2-7
TGTGCCAGCAGGAGGACAGATGGTGGCGAGCAGTACTTC
CASRRTDGGEQYF